This T cell receptor beta chain was captured in a study of lymphopenia after photon versus proton radiotherapy. Regarding this clone: Its antigen is not identified. Distinct nucleotide sequences in the sample also encode this CDR3.

The CDR3 loop spans 15 amino acids. The V and J ends lost 4 bases and 4 bases, in that order; junction bases with no gene match: 7. Germline V lookup: CDR1 LNHDA, CDR2 SQIVND (reference sequence). Study results and limitations: Photon-treated patients lost naive T cells and TCR diversity; proton-treated stayed stable.

The repertoire was sequenced with immunoSEQ multiplex PCR; TCRdb's copy has only in-frame clones and lacks some. Here the sample spans more than 70,000 clones, more than 70% being singletons. The sample consisted of peripheral blood, taken from a patient treated with proton-based radiotherapy. The receptor comes from a man between 60 and 75 years old with pancreatic cancer. The V call is TRBV19, the J call TRBJ1-5; TRBD1 aligns across 7 bases. The CDR3 is CASSTRQGPNQPQHF. CDR3 nucleotides: TGTGCCAGTAGTACCAGACAGGGACCTAATCAGCCCCAGCATTTT.